Listed below are T cell receptor beta chains from one sample, sequenced in a study of T cell clones after liver transplantation. TCRdb's copy holds only in-frame clones and misses some; the assay was immunoSEQ multiplex PCR. The sample has around 71,000 clones; about 80% are singletons. Material: CD4+ T cells from blood, obtained 12 months after liver transplant. Source of these receptors: a human patient who received a liver transplant. Some T cells may originate from the graft donor. Each CDR3 is given without its conserved first and last residue. The D gene is left open where the match is weak.

j_call v_call cdr3_length d_call cdr3_aa
TRBJ2-2 TRBV19 12 - ASSISRETGELF
TRBJ1-2 TRBV29-1 9 TRBD1 SGGQEYGYT
TRBJ2-7 TRBV28 12 TRBD2 ASSLAGDLYEQY
TRBJ2-7 TRBV14 12 - ASSQDRADHEQY
TRBJ1-1 TRBV28 14 - ASSLWDWRGGTEAF
TRBJ1-2 TRBV29-1 11 TRBD1 SVAGQGVYGYT
TRBJ2-7 TRBV19 14 - ASSPIGEGPPYEQY
TRBJ2-7 TRBV18 14 - ASSPNSGLLIDEQY
TRBJ1-2 TRBV6-5 11 - ASRTEPNYGYT
TRBJ2-7 TRBV19 12 - ASTPKGGYSEQY
TRBJ1-4 TRBV2 12 - ASGDTDINEKLF
TRBJ2-1 TRBV2 11 - ASSLDIYNEQF
TRBJ2-7 TRBV7-9 13 TRBD2 ASSLSNSGRAQQY
TRBJ2-3 TRBV7-2 11 - ASSPSWGDTQY
TRBJ1-2 TRBV1 14 - TSRPAGDPAFYGYT
TRBJ2-3 TRBV20-1 8 TRBD2 SAQREWQY
TRBJ2-2 TRBV9 15 - ASSVVKSGTNTGELF
TRBJ2-1 TRBV5-5 15 - ASSPRVSYPQPNEQF
TRBJ2-5 TRBV29-1 11 - SVVGQYQETQY
TRBJ2-2 TRBV15 19 TRBD2 ATSPPMGSRGLAGGNGELF
TRBJ2-4 TRBV27 11 - ASSMNTDNIQY
TRBJ2-7 TRBV5-4 14 TRBD2 ASSPPGLAGGSEQY
TRBJ2-5 TRBV19 9 - ASRGGETQY
TRBJ2-1 TRBV7-2 17 TRBD2 ASSSGLAGGVRGYNEQF
TRBJ1-3 TRBV6-1 9 - ASKTGNTIY
TRBJ1-5 TRBV6-6 11 - ASSSGVYQPQH
TRBJ1-2 TRBV5-1 13 TRBD1 ASSLLPGQGHGYT
TRBJ2-7 TRBV7-2 14 TRBD1 ASSLGGTGTHYEQY
TRBJ1-2 TRBV28 16 - ASSLFGGSLPLNYGYT
TRBJ2-5 TRBV28 12 - ASSLGGGIETQY
TRBJ2-7 TRBV27 12 - ATQDGGGGYEQY
TRBJ2-5 TRBV27 10 - ASSLLGQTQY